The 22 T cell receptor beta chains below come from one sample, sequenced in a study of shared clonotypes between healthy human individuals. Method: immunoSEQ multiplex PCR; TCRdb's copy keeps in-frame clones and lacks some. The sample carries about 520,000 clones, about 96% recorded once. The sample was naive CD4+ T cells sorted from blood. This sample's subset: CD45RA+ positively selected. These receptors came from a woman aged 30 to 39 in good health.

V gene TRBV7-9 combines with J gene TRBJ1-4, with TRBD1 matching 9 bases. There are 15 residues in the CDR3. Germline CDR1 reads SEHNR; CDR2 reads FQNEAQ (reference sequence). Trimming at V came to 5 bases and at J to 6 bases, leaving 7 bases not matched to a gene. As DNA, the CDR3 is TGTGCCAGCAGCAACACAGGGGGCGTGGATGAAAAACTGTTTTTT. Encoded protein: CASSNTGGVDEKLFF.

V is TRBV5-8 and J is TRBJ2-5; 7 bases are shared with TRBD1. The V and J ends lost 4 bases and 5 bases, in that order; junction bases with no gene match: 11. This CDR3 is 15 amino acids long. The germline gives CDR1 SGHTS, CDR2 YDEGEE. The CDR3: CASSQRQGVPETQYF. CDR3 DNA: TGTGCCAGCAGCCAGAGACAGGGAGTTCCCGAGACCCAGTACTTC.

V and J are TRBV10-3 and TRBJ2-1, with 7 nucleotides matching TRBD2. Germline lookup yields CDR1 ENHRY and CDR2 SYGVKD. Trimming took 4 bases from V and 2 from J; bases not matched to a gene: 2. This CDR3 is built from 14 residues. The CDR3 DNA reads TGTGCCATCAGTGCCGGGACTACCTACAATGAGCAGTTCTTC. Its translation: CAISAGTTYNEQFF.

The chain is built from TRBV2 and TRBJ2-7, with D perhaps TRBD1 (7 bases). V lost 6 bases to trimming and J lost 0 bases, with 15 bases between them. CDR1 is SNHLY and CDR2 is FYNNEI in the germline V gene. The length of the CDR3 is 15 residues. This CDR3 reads CASSAGQLSSYEQYF. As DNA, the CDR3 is TGTGCCAGCAGCGCGGGACAGCTGAGCTCCTACGAGCAGTACTTC.

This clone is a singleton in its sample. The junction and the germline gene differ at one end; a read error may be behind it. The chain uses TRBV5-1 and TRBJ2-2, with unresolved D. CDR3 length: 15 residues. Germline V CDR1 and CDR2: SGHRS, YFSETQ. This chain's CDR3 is CASSLAMSNAGELFF. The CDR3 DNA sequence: TGCGCCAGCAGCTTGGCCATGTCGAACGCCGGGGAGCTGTTTTTT.

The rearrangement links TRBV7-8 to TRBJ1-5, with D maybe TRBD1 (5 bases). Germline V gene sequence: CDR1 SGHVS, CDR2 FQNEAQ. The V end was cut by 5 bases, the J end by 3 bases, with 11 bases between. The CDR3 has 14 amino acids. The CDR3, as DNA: TGTGCCAGCAGCCGAGACAGTATCAATCAGCCCCAGCATTTT. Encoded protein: CASSRDSINQPQHF.

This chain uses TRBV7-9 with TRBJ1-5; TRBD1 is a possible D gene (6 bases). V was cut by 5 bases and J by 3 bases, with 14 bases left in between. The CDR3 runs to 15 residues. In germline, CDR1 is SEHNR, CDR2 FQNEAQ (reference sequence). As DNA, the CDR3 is TGTGCCAGCAGCCCTACGGGGGCCGACAATCAGCCCCAGCATTTT. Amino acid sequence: CASSPTGADNQPQHF. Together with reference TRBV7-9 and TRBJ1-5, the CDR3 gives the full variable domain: DTGVSQNPRHKITKRGQNVTFRCDPISEHNRLYWYRQTLGQGPEFLTYFQNEAQLEKSRLLSDRFSAERPKGSFSTLEIQRTEQGDSAMYLCASSPTGADNQPQHFGDGTRLSIL.

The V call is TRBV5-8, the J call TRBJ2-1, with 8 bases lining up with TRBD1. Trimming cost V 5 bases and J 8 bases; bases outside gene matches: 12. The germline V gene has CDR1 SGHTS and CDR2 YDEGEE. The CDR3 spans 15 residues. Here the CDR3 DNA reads TGTGCCAGCAGTCGGACAGGGCTATCCAACTATGAGCAGTTCTTC. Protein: CASSRTGLSNYEQFF.

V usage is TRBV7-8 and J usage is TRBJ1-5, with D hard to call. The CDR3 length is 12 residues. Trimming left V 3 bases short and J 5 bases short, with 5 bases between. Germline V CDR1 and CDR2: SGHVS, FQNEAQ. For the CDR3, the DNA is TGTGCCAGCAGCTTGAGTTATCAGCCCCAGCATTTT. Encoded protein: CASSLSYQPQHF.

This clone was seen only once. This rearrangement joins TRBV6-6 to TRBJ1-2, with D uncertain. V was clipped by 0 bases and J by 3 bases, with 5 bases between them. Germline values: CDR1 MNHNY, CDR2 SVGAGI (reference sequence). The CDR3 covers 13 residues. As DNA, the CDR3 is TGTGCCAGCAGTTACTCGACATACTATGGCTACACCTTC. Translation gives CASSYSTYYGYTF.

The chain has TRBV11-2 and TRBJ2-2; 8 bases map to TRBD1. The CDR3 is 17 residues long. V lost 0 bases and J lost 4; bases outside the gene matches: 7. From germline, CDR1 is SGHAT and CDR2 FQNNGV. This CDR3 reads CASSLDLGTGSTGELFF. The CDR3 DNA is TGTGCCAGCAGCTTAGACTTAGGGACAGGAAGCACCGGGGAGCTGTTTTTT.

The CDR3 DNA reads TGTGCCAGCAGGAACGGACAGGCCTACGAGCAGTACTTC. It is translated as CASRNGQAYEQYF. The gene calls are TRBV28 and TRBJ2-7, with 7 positions matching TRBD1. The CDR3 sequence is 13 residues long. V was pared by 6 bases and J by 2 bases, with 4 bases of the junction left unmatched. Germline CDR1 reads MDHEN; CDR2 reads SYDVKM.

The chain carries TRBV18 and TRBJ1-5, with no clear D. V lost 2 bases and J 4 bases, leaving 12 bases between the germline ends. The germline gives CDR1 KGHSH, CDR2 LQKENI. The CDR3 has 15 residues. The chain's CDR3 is CASSPGAHGNQPQHF. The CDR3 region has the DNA TGTGCCAGCTCACCAGGTGCCCATGGGAATCAGCCCCAGCATTTT.

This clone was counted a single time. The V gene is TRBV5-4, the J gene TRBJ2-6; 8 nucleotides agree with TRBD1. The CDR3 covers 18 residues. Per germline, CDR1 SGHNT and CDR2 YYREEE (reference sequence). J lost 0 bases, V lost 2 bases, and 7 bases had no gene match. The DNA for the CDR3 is TGTGCCAGCAGCTTAATGGGACAGGACCTCTCTGGGGCCAACGTCCTGACTTTC. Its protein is CASSLMGQDLSGANVLTF.

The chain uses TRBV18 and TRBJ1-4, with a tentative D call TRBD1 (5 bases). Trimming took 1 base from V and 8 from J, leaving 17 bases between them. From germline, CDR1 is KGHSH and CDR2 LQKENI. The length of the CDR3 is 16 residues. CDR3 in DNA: TGTGCCAGCTCACCACGAGCCCAGGGAGGTTTCGAAAAACTGTTTTTT. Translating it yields CASSPRAQGGFEKLFF. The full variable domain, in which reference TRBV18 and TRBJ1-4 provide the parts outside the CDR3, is NAGVMQNPRHLVRRRGQEARLRCSPMKGHSHVYWYRQLPEEGLKFMVYLQKENIIDESGMPKERFSAEFPKEGPSILRIQQVVRGDSAAYFCASSPRAQGGFEKLFFGSGTQLSVL.

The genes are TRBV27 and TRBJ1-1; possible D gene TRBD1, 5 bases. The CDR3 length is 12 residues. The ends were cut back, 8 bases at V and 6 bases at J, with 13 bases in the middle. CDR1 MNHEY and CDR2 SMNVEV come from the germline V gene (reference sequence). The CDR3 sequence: CASLGPGPEAFF. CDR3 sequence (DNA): TGTGCCAGCTTGGGGCCAGGTCCTGAAGCTTTCTTT.

The CDR3 bases are TGTGCCAGCAGGACAGCCGGGGATTCACCCCTCCACTTT. It is translated as CASRTAGDSPLHF. The chain employs TRBV28 and TRBJ1-6; possible D gene TRBD1, 5 bases. Trimming removed 6 bases from V and 8 bases from J, with 11 bases in between. Germline loops: CDR1 MDHEN, CDR2 SYDVKM. The CDR3 length is 13 residues.

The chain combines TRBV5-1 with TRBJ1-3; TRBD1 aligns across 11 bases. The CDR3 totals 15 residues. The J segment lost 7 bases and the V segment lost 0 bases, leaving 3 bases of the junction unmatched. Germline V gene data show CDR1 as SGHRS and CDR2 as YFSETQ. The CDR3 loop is CASSLEGQGVNTIYF. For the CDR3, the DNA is TGCGCCAGCAGCTTGGAGGGACAGGGGGTGAACACCATATATTTT.

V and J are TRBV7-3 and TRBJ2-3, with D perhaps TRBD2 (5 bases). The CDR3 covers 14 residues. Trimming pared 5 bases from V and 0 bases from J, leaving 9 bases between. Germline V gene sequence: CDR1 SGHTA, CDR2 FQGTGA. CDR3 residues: CASSPLASTDTQYF. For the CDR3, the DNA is TGTGCCAGCAGCCCGCTAGCTAGCACAGATACGCAGTATTTT.

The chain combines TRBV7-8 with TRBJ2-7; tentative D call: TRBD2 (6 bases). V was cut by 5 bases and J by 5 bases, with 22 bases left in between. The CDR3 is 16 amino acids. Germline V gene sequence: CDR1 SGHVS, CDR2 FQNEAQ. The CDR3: CASSQRTNPSNHEQYF. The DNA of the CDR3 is TGTGCCAGCAGCCAGAGGACTAACCCATCCAATCACGAGCAGTACTTC.

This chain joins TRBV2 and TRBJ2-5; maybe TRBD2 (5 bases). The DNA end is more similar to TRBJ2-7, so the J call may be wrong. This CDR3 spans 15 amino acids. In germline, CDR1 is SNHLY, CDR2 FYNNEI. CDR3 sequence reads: CASSDSGFEAYEQYF. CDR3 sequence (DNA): TGTGCCAGCAGTGATTCGGGATTTGAAGCCTACGAGCAGTACTTC.

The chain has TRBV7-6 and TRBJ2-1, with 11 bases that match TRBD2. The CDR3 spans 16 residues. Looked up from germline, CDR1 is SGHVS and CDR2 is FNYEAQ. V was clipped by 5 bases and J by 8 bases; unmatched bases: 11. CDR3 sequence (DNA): TGTGCCAGCAGCCCCCTTACTAGCGGGAGTTTCTATGAGCAGTTCTTC. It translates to CASSPLTSGSFYEQFF.